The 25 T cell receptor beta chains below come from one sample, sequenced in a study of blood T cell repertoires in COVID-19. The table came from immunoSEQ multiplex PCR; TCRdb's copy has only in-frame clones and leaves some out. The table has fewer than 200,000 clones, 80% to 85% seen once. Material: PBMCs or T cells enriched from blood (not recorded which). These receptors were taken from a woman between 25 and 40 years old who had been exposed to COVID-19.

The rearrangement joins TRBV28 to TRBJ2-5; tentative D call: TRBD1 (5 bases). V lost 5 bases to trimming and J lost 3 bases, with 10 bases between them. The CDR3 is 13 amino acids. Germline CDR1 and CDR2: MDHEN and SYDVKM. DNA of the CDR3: TGTGCCAGCAGTCGACAGATAAAAGAGACCCAGTACTTC. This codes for CASSRQIKETQYF.

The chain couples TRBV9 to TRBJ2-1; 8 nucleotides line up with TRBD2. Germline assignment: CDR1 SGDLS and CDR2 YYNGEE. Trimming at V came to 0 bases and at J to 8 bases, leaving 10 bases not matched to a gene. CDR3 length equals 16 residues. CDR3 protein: CASSVAPTGGHDEQFF. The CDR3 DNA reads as TGTGCCAGCAGCGTAGCTCCTACGGGGGGGCACGATGAGCAGTTCTTC.

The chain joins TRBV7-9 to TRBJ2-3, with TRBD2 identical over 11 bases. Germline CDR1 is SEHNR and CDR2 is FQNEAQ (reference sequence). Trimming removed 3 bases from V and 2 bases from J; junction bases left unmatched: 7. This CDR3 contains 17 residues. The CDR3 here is CASSLGETSGDTDTQYF. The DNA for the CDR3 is TGTGCCAGCAGCTTGGGGGAGACTAGCGGGGACACAGATACGCAGTATTTT.

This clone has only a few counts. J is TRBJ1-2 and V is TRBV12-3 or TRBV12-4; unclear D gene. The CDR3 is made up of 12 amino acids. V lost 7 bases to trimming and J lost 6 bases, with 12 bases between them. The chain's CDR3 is CASTRGRDGYTF. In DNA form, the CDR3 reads TGTGCCAGCACCCGAGGGAGGGATGGCTACACCTTC.

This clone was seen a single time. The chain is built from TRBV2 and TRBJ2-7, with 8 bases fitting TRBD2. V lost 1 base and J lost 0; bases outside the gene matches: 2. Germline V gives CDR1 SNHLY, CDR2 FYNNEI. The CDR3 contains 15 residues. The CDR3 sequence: CASSEGGTSSYEQYF. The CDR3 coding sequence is TGTGCCAGCAGTGAAGGGGGGACTAGCTCCTACGAGCAGTACTTC.

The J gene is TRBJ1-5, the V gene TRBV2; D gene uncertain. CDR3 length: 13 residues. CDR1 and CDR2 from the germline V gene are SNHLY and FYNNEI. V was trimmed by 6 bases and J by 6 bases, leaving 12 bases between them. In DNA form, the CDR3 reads TGTGCCAGCAGACCCACTTCCGGTCAGCCCCAGCATTTT. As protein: CASRPTSGQPQHF.

This CDR3 is CASSSGGGDTQYF. For the CDR3, the DNA is TGTGCCAGCAGTAGTGGGGGGGGAGATACGCAGTATTTT. The V gene is TRBV12-3 or TRBV12-4, the J gene TRBJ2-3, with 7 bases matching TRBD2. Trimming at V came to 5 bases and at J to 5 bases, leaving 4 bases not matched to a gene. There are 13 residues in the CDR3.

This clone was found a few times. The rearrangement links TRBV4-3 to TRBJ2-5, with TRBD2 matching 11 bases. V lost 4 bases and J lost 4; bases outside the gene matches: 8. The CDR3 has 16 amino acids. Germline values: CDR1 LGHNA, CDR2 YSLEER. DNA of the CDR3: TGCGCCAGCAGCCTGGCCATAGCGGGGGGGGCAGAGACCCAGTACTTC. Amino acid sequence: CASSLAIAGGAETQYF.

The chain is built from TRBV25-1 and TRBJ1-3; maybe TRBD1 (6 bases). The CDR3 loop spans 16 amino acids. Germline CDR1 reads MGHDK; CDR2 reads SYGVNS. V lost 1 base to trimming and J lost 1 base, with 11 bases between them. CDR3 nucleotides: TGTGCCAGCAGTGAATTGGGGGCCTCTTCTGGAAACACCATATATTTT. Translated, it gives CASSELGASSGNTIYF.

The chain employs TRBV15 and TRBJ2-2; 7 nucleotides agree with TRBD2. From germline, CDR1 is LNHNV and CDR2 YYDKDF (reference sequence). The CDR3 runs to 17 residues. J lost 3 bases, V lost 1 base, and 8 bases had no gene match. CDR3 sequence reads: CATSRGLGGIDTGELFF. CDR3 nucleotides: TGTGCCACCAGCAGAGGACTCGGGGGGATCGACACCGGGGAGCTGTTTTTT.

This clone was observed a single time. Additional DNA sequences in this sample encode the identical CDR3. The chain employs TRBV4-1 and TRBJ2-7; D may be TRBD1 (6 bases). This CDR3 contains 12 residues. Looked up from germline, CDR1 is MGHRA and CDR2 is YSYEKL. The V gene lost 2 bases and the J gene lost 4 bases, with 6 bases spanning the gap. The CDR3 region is CASSQTGYEQYF. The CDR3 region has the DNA TGCGCCAGCAGCCAAACAGGGTACGAGCAGTACTTC.

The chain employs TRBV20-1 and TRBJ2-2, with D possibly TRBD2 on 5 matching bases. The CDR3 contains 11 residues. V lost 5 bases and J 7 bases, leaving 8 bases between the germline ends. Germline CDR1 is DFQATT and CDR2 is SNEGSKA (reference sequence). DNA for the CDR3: TGCAGTGCTTCCGAGGGCGGGGAGCTGTTTTTT. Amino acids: CSASEGGELFF.

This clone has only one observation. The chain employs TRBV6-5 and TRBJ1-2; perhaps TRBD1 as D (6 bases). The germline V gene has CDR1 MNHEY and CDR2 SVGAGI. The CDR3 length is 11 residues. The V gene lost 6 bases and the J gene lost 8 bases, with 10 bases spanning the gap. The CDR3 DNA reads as TGTGCCAGCAGGGGGGCGGAGGGCTACACCTTC. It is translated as CASRGAEGYTF.

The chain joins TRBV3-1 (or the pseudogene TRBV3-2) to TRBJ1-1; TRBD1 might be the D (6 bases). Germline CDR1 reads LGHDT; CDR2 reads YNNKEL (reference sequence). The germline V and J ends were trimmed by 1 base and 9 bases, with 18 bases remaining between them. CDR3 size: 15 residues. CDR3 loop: CASSQAGRDTEQAFF. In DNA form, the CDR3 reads TGTGCCAGCAGCCAAGCCGGGAGGGACACTGAGCAAGCTTTCTTT.

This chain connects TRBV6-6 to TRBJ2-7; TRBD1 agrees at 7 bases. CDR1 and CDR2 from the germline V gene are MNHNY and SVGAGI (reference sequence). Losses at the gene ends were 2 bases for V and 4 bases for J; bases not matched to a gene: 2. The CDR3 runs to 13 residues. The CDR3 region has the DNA TGTGCCAGCAGTTACGTGACAGGGTACGAGCAGTACTTC. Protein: CASSYVTGYEQYF.

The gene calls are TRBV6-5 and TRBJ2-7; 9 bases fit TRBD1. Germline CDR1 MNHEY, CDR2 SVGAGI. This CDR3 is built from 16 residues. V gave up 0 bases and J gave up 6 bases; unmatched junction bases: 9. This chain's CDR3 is CASSYSRDRAIGEQYF. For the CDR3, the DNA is TGTGCCAGCAGTTACTCTAGGGACAGGGCTATTGGCGAGCAGTACTTC.

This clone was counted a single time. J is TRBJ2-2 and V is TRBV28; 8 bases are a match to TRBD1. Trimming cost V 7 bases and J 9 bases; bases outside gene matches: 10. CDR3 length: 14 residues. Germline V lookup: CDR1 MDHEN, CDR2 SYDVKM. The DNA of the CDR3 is TGTGCCAGCACTCCCGGGACAGGTCGTCGGGAGCTGTTTTTT. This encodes CASTPGTGRRELFF.

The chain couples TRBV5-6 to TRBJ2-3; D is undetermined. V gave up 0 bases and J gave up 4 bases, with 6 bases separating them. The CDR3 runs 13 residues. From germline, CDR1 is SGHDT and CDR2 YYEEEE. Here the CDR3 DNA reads TGTGCCAGCAGCTTGGCATTTCCAGATACGCAGTATTTT. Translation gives CASSLAFPDTQYF.

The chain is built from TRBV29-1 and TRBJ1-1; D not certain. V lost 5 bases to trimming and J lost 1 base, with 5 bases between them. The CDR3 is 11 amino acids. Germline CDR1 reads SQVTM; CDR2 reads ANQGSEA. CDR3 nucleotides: TGCAGCGTTCCCTCGAACACTGAAGCTTTCTTT. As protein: CSVPSNTEAFF.

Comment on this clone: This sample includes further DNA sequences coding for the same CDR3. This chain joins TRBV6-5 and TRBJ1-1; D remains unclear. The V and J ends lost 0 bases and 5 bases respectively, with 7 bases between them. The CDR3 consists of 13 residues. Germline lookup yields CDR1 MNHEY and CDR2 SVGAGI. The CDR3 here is CASSYSPGTEAFF. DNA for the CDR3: TGTGCCAGCAGTTACTCGCCGGGGACTGAAGCTTTCTTT.

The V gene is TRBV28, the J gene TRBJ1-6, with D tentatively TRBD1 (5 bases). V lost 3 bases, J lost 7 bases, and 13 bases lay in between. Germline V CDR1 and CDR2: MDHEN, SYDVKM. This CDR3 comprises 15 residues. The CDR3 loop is CASSFGQGINSPLHF. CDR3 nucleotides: TGTGCCAGCAGTTTCGGGCAGGGTATCAATTCACCCCTCCACTTT.

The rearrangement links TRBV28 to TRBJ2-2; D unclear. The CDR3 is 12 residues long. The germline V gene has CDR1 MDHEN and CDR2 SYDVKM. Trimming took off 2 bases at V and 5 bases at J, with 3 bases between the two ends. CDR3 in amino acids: CASSLQTGELFF. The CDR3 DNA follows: TGTGCCAGCAGTTTACAAACCGGGGAGCTGTTTTTT.

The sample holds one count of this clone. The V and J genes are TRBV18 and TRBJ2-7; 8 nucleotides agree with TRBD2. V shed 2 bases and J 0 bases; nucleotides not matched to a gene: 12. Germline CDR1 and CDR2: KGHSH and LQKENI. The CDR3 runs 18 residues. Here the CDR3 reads CASSPTPSLAGHSYEQYF. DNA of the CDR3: TGTGCCAGCTCACCAACCCCCTCTCTAGCGGGCCACTCCTACGAGCAGTACTTC.

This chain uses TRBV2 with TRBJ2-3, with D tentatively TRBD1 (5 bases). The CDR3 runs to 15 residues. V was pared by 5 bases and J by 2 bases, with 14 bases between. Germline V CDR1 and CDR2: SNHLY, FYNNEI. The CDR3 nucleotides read TGTGCCAGCAGTCCGAAGGACACTATCACAGATACGCAGTATTTT. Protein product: CASSPKDTITDTQYF.

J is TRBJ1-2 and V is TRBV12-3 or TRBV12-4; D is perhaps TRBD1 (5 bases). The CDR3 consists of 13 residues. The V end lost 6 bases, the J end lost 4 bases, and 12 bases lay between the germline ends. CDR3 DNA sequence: TGTGCCAGCAGGCGACAGAATTTCTATGGCTACACCTTC. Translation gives CASRRQNFYGYTF.